A single sample is the source of the 22 T cell receptor beta chains below, sequenced in a study of blood T cells in healthy people across ages. PCR was performed a second time for roughly 7 to 11 cycles using a sample-barcoded 5' primer and a J-beta primer mix. MiXCR, run by TCRdb on the 5' RACE reads, gives a single entry per CDR3 protein. The table has 1.5 million to 2 million distinct CDR3 sequences, less than 50% seen once. Sequencing input: blood. These TCRs come from a woman aged 35 to 49 in good health.

The chain links TRBV6-1 to TRBJ2-1; TRBD1 aligns across 7 bases. From germline, CDR1 is MNHNS and CDR2 SASEGT. This CDR3 is built from 15 residues. V was clipped by 2 bases and J by 7 bases; unmatched bases: 8. In nucleotides, the CDR3 is TGTGCCAGCAGTGAAATCCGGGACAGATTTAATGAGCAGTTCTTC. Amino acid sequence: CASSEIRDRFNEQFF.

The genes are TRBV3-1 and TRBJ2-2; no reliable D call. Trimming removed 2 bases at V and 0 bases at J, with 13 bases between. Germline loops: CDR1 LGHDT, CDR2 YNNKEL (reference sequence). CDR3 size: 17 residues. The CDR3 sequence: CASSQPTQRPNTGELFF. In DNA form, the CDR3 reads TGTGCCAGCAGCCAACCGACCCAACGCCCGAACACCGGGGAGCTGTTTTTT.

The chain has TRBV6-2 or TRBV6-3 and TRBJ1-2; D is undetermined. Germline V gene data show CDR1 as MNHEY and CDR2 as SVGEGT. The CDR3 sequence is 14 residues long. V shed 0 bases and J shed 4 bases, with 9 bases lying between them. The chain's CDR3 is CASSYSLGGYGYTF. CDR3 nucleotides: TGTGCCAGCAGTTACTCACTCGGAGGCTATGGCTACACCTTC.

The chain combines TRBV27 with TRBJ2-7; TRBD2 agrees at 7 bases. The CDR3 is made up of 14 amino acids. The ends lost 9 bases at V and 2 bases at J; junction bases unmatched: 10. Germline V gene lookup returns CDR1 MNHEY and CDR2 SMNVEV (reference sequence). CDR3 in amino acids: CASRRAGVPYEQYF. The CDR3 DNA follows: TGTGCCAGTCGGAGGGCGGGGGTACCCTACGAGCAGTACTTC.

Comments on this clonotype: An end of the junction does not agree with germline; a read error may underlie this. This chain links TRBV5-1 with TRBJ2-5; TRBD2 matches at 10 bases. Germline V gene lookup returns CDR1 SGHRS and CDR2 YFSETQ. The CDR3 has 14 amino acids. This CDR3 reads CANSSQRGGETQYF. DNA of the CDR3: TGCGCCAACAGCTCCCAGCGGGGGGGAGAGACCCAGTACTTC.

The V gene is TRBV7-2, the J gene TRBJ1-6; 9 bases match TRBD1. This CDR3 has 16 residues. CDR1 SGHTA and CDR2 FQGNSA come from the germline V gene. The ends lost 6 bases at V and 8 bases at J; junction bases unmatched: 11. The CDR3 protein is CASRTTGGSSYSPLHF. The CDR3 nucleotides are TGTGCCAGCAGGACGACAGGGGGAAGTTCCTATTCACCCCTCCACTTT.

This clonotype came up many times. The chain joins TRBV29-1 to TRBJ1-2, with unresolved D. The CDR3 contains 11 residues. Germline V gives CDR1 SQVTM, CDR2 ANQGSEA. V was pared by 5 bases and J by 1 base, with 5 bases between. The CDR3, as DNA: TGCAGCGTTCCGGGTAACTATGGCTACACCTTC. The encoded protein is CSVPGNYGYTF.

This clonotype was detected a few times. The gene calls are TRBV7-6 and TRBJ2-7; D tentatively reads TRBD1 or TRBD2 (5 bases each). The CDR3 consists of 15 residues. The V end lost 2 bases, the J end lost 5 bases, and 16 bases lay between the germline ends. CDR1 is SGHVS and CDR2 is FNYEAQ in the germline V gene. CDR3: CASSLIPLGVHEQYF. As DNA, the CDR3 is TGTGCCAGCAGCTTAATCCCATTGGGGGTCCACGAGCAGTACTTC.

This clonotype was detected a few times. This chain connects TRBV7-9 to TRBJ2-4, with D perhaps assigned TRBD1 or TRBD2 (6 bases each). The CDR3 is 14 residues long. Germline CDR1 and CDR2: SEHNR and FQNEAQ (reference sequence). Trimming cost V 5 bases and J 6 bases, with 14 bases left between them. CDR3 DNA: TGTGCCAGCAGCCGGAGCGAGGGGGGAAACATTCAGTACTTC. Protein sequence: CASSRSEGGNIQYF.

In this sample, this clonotype turned up a few times. The rearrangement links TRBV18 to TRBJ1-2; TRBD1 aligns across 7 bases. The CDR3 consists of 14 residues. J gave up 4 bases and V 3 bases, and 5 bases lay outside the gene matches. CDR1 is KGHSH, CDR2 LQKENI, per germline. CDR3 sequence reads: CASSPYRGGYGYTF. DNA of the CDR3: TGTGCCAGCTCACCTTACAGGGGAGGCTATGGCTACACCTTC.

J is TRBJ2-7 and V is TRBV10-3, with D perhaps TRBD2 (5 bases). The CDR3 is 13 amino acids. V was pared by 8 bases and J by 0 bases, with 11 bases between. The germline CDR1 and CDR2 sequences are ENHRY and SYGVKD. CDR3 sequence (DNA): TGTGCCATCCGGGGAAAGGGCTCCTACGAGCAGTACTTC. This translates into CAIRGKGSYEQYF.

The chain recombines TRBV29-1 with TRBJ2-1; 8 bases are a match to TRBD2. With 1 base clipped from V and 10 bases from J, the junction kept 9 bases outside the gene matches. Germline V gene data show CDR1 as SQVTM and CDR2 as ANQGSEA. The CDR3 extends over 14 amino acids. CDR3 sequence: CSVEAEVAGKEQFF. The DNA of the CDR3 is TGCAGCGTTGAAGCAGAGGTAGCGGGGAAAGAGCAGTTCTTC.

CDR3 bases: TGCGCCAGCAGCCCGGAGAAGGTTCCTCGCACAGATACGCAGTATTTT. Protein: CASSPEKVPRTDTQYF. The gene calls are TRBV5-1 and TRBJ2-3, with D uncertain. Germline V gives CDR1 SGHRS, CDR2 YFSETQ. V lost 4 bases and J 1 base, leaving 16 bases between the germline ends. The CDR3 spans 16 residues.

This clonotype was observed a handful of times. This sequence joins TRBV7-8 and TRBJ2-7; 10 nucleotides agree with TRBD2. Germline V gene data show CDR1 as SGHVS and CDR2 as FQNEAQ. V trimming: 0 bases; J trimming: 6 bases; junction bases outside the gene matches: 5. CDR3 size: 15 residues. The CDR3: CASSLALAGAGEQYF. CDR3 sequence (DNA): TGTGCCAGCAGCTTAGCGCTAGCGGGGGCCGGCGAGCAGTACTTC.

This clonotype was seen more than once but under ten times. The rearrangement uses TRBV4-2 and TRBJ2-5; TRBD2 matches at 15 bases. Germline trimming cut 6 bases from V and 5 bases from J; bases unmatched to any gene: 7. Germline V gene data show CDR1 as LGHNA and CDR2 as YNFKEQ. This CDR3 has 16 amino acids. The CDR3 sequence: CASRTGTSGGLETQYF. The CDR3 nucleotides are TGTGCCAGCAGAACCGGGACTAGCGGGGGGTTGGAGACCCAGTACTTC.

The chain joins TRBV14 to TRBJ2-7; possible D gene TRBD2, 7 bases. Germline V gene sequence: CDR1 SGHDN, CDR2 FVKESK. This CDR3 is built from 15 residues. Between the trimmed V and J ends, which lost 7 bases and 7 bases, there was a span of 23 bases. The CDR3 region has the DNA TGTGCCAGCACCGAGGGGGGGTTGGCCTTCAATGAGCAGTACTTC. This translates into CASTEGGLAFNEQYF.

The chain has TRBV6-2 or TRBV6-3 and TRBJ2-7; tentatively, D is TRBD2 (5 bases). From germline, CDR1 is MNHEY and CDR2 SVGEGT. The CDR3 has 18 residues. V lost 2 bases and J lost 0, with 20 bases in between. The CDR3 coding sequence is TGTGCCAGCAGTTACCCCTCGGGGAGCACCCTGAGCTCCTACGAGCAGTACTTC. This gives the protein CASSYPSGSTLSSYEQYF.

The chain combines TRBV14 with TRBJ2-5, with D possibly being TRBD1 or TRBD2 (5 bases each). The J call is uncertain, as TRBJ2-7 better fits the DNA end. There are 13 residues in the CDR3. Germline V gene sequence: CDR1 SGHDN, CDR2 FVKESK. In DNA, the CDR3 is TGTGCCAGCAGCCAAGTTGGGGGAATCGAGCAGTACTTC. Its translation: CASSQVGGIEQYF.

The chain joins TRBV19 to TRBJ2-5, with D maybe TRBD1 (5 bases). Germline V lookup: CDR1 LNHDA, CDR2 SQIVND (reference sequence). The CDR3 consists of 13 residues. The V end was cut by 6 bases, the J end by 5 bases, with 13 bases between. CDR3 in amino acids: CASRVRGEETQYF. The CDR3 DNA follows: TGTGCCAGTAGAGTAAGGGGTGAGGAGACCCAGTACTTC. Variable domain in full (rest from reference TRBV19 and TRBJ2-5): DGGITQSPKYLFRKEGQNVTLSCEQNLNHDAMYWYRQDPGQGLRLIYYSQIVNDFQKGDIAEGYSVSREKKESFPLTVTSAQKNPTAFYLCASRVRGEETQYFGPGTRLLVL.

The rearrangement joins TRBV12-3 or TRBV12-4 to TRBJ2-1, with 9 bases fitting TRBD2. With V trimmed by 5 bases and J by 6 bases, 8 bases remained unmatched. The CDR3 totals 15 residues. This CDR3 is CASSLAGGEVNEQFF. The CDR3 nucleotides are TGTGCCAGCAGTCTGGCGGGGGGGGAGGTCAATGAGCAGTTCTTC.

The chain uses TRBV4-2 and TRBJ1-6; 8 positions match TRBD1. Trimming removed 1 base from V and 10 bases from J; junction bases left unmatched: 6. Germline V gene data show CDR1 as LGHNA and CDR2 as YNFKEQ. The CDR3 consists of 15 residues. The CDR3 here is CASSQGTGSHSPLHF. As DNA, the CDR3 is TGTGCCAGCAGCCAAGGGACAGGGTCACACTCACCCCTCCACTTT.

V usage is TRBV3-1 and J usage is TRBJ2-1, with TRBD2 matching 9 bases. The V segment lost 7 bases and the J segment 4 bases; nucleotides outside the gene matches: 8. CDR1 and CDR2 from the germline V gene are LGHDT and YNNKEL (reference sequence). The CDR3 spans 15 residues. The CDR3 loop reads CASNLRGGYYNEQFF. The CDR3 DNA is TGTGCCAGCAACCTGCGGGGGGGTTATTACAATGAGCAGTTCTTC.